This TCR beta chain was documented in a study of cytomegalovirus exposure and HLA in healthy donors. Across the study: The study placed 80% to 90% of its approximately 400 genotyped donors in the Caucasian-associated ancestry cluster.

The PCR contained 60 Vbeta and 13 Jbeta primers. The data were produced by immunoSEQ multiplex PCR, yet TCRdb's version contains in-frame clones alone and is incomplete. Of approximately 100,000 clones listed, approximately 70% are singletons. This clone was seen only a few times. The antigen is not known. Study outcomes and limitations: Reports indicate that TCR beta sequences accurately predicted the HLA-A and HLA-B alleles of most subjects. Reportedly, cytomegalovirus status was diagnosed with high sensitivity and specificity.

V lost 2 bases, J lost 6 bases, and 11 bases lay in between. In germline, CDR1 is MGHDK, CDR2 SYGVNS. This CDR3 contains 14 residues. Specimen: PBMCs. J is TRBJ1-5 and V is TRBV25-1; D gene ambiguous. The source of this sequence is a man between 35 and 55 years old in good health and CMV-seronegative. The chain's CDR3 is CASSEDGEVQPQHF. The DNA for the CDR3 is TGTGCCAGCAGTGAAGACGGGGAGGTTCAGCCCCAGCATTTT.